Sequencing of this TCR beta chain was carried out in a study of neoadjuvant nivolumab and ipilimumab in lung cancer. Notes on the study in general: TCR sequencing covered a small number of samples. TCR richness and clonality were higher in tumors than adjacent uninvolved lung. Resected-tumor TCR richness correlated positively with pretherapy blood richness.

In germline, CDR1 is SGHTA, CDR2 FQGNSA. V was shortened by 1 base and J by 4 bases, with 7 bases between the two germline ends. The CDR3 sequence is 13 residues long. Sequenced by immunoSEQ multiplex PCR; TCRdb stores in-frame clones only, minus some. The sample records 19,000 or so clones, under 85% being singletons. Regarding this clone: The antigen is unknown.

This chain links TRBV7-2 with TRBJ1-2; D not certain. This material consisted of tumor tissue, taken after neoadjuvant nivolumab, alone or with ipilimumab, at or shortly before surgery. This TCR was recovered from an adult with non-small cell lung cancer. CDR3 coding DNA: TGTGCCAGCAGCTTAGAGACATCCTATGGCTACACCTTC. Protein sequence: CASSLETSYGYTF.